Listed below are T cell receptor beta chains from one sample, sequenced in a study of T cells in Graves' hyperthyroidism and ophthalmopathy. MiXCR, applied by TCRdb to the multiplex PCR reads, yields one record per CDR3 protein. This sample has about 290,000 distinct CDR3 sequences; roughly an eighth occur once, and the top ten carry 7.9%. The specimen was blood. The source is a woman between 40 and 50 years old with Graves' hyperthyroidism. Both conserved end residues are part of each CDR3. The D gene is left open where the match is weak. Only part of the rows carry a size: once, few, many, or a class if the clone is expanded.

CDR3 DNA | CDR3 protein | clone size | V gene | D gene | J gene
TGTGCCAGCAGTGCGGAACAGTCTGGCTACACCTTC | CASSAEQSGYTF | many | TRBV2 | . | TRBJ1-2
TGTGCCAGCTCACCGGGGACAGGGACCCTCTACGAGCAGTACTTC | CASSPGTGTLYEQYF | . | TRBV18 | TRBD1 | TRBJ2-7
TGCGCCAGCAGCTTAACACCAGGGGACACCGGGGAGCTGTTTTTT | CASSLTPGDTGELFF | . | TRBV5-1 | . | TRBJ2-2
TGCGCCAGCTCTACCCAGGCTTCCGACTCCTACAATGAGCAGTTCTTC | CASSTQASDSYNEQFF | many | TRBV10-1 | . | TRBJ2-1
TGCAGTGCTGTACCGGGACAGGGGGAAACTGAAGCTTTCTTT | CSAVPGQGETEAFF | . | TRBV20-1 | TRBD1 | TRBJ1-1
TGTGCCAGCAGCCAACTAGCGGGGAACTATGGCTACACCTTC | CASSQLAGNYGYTF | many | TRBV3-1 | . | TRBJ1-2
TGCAGTGCCTACCGAAATGAAAAACTGTTTTTT | CSAYRNEKLFF | many | TRBV20-1 | . | TRBJ1-4
TGTGCCAGCAGCCTGAAACTGACTAGCGCCAACTACGAGCAGTACTTC | CASSLKLTSANYEQYF | many | TRBV7-8 | TRBD2 | TRBJ2-7
TGTGCCAGCAGTTCCCGAAACCAGCCCCAGCATTTT | CASSSRNQPQHF | many | TRBV12-3/TRBV12-4 | . | TRBJ1-5
TGCAGTGCTACCGAGACCGTAACTAATGAAAAACTGTTTTTT | CSATETVTNEKLFF | . | TRBV20-1 | . | TRBJ1-4
TGTGCCAGCAGGGAGGGACACACAAGCTCCTATAATTCACCCCTCCACTTT | CASREGHTSSYNSPLHF | many | TRBV2 | . | TRBJ1-6
TGTGCCTGGAGGAAAAAGGGACAGCAAAATCAGCCCCAGCATTTT | CAWRKKGQQNQPQHF | . | TRBV30 | TRBD1 | TRBJ1-5
TGTGCCAGCAGCTTAGGCCTGAGAGATTCGCAGTTCTTC | CASSLGLRDSQFF | many | TRBV11-3 | . | TRBJ2-1
TGCAGTGCTAGCGGGCCCGAGGGAGGGCCTGAAGATACGCAGTATTTT | CSASGPEGGPEDTQYF | many | TRBV20-1 | TRBD2 | TRBJ2-3
TGTGCCAGCAGTTACAGCACAACTAATGAAAAACTGTTTTTT | CASSYSTTNEKLFF | many | TRBV6-5 | . | TRBJ1-4
TGTGCCAGCAGCCAAGAGAGTAGCGTCAGTGGCAATGAGCAGTTCTTC | CASSQESSVSGNEQFF | many | TRBV4-2 | . | TRBJ2-1
TGTGCCAGCAGCTCCTACATGCAGGGAAAAGAGACCCAGTACTTC | CASSSYMQGKETQYF | . | TRBV7-9 | . | TRBJ2-5
TGTGCCAGCAGTCCGGTTGCCTCTGGAAACACCATATATTTT | CASSPVASGNTIYF | . | TRBV7-6 | . | TRBJ1-3
TGTGCCAGCTCACCCCGAAGACAGGGGGCGTACCAAGAGACCCAGTACTTC | CASSPRRQGAYQETQYF | . | TRBV18 | TRBD1 | TRBJ2-5
TGCGCCAGCAGCTCTACGTCTGATGAGCAGTTCTTC | CASSSTSDEQFF | many | TRBV5-1 | . | TRBJ2-1
TGTGCCAGCAGGCGCAGGGTGCGGGAGCTGTTTTTT | CASRRRVRELFF | many | TRBV2 | . | TRBJ2-2
TGTGCCAGCAGACTCAGGGGCGGGGCTAGCGGGATGAAAGAGACCCAGTACTTC | CASRLRGGASGMKETQYF | . | TRBV11-2 | TRBD2 | TRBJ2-5
TGTGCCAGCAGCCAAGATGGGACGGTACAGCCCCAGCATTTT | CASSQDGTVQPQHF | many | TRBV3-1 | . | TRBJ1-5
TGTGCCAGCAGCACCGTAGCGGGCGGACCCTACAATGAGCAGTTCTTC | CASSTVAGGPYNEQFF | many | TRBV11-2 | TRBD2 | TRBJ2-1
TGCAGTGCTAGAGGGATCTACAGTCGGTCCCCCTACGAGCAGTACTTC | CSARGIYSRSPYEQYF | many | TRBV20-1 | . | TRBJ2-7
TGTGCCAGCAGTTTGCGTCGAACGAATCAGCCCCAGCATTTT | CASSLRRTNQPQHF | many | TRBV12-3/TRBV12-4 | . | TRBJ1-5
TGTGCCACCAGTCCCGGAACCGCGGCAGATACGCAGTATTTT | CATSPGTAADTQYF | . | TRBV15 | . | TRBJ2-3
TGTGCCACCAGTGTGACAGGGGGCTACGAGCAGTACTTC | CATSVTGGYEQYF | many | TRBV24-1 | TRBD1 | TRBJ2-7